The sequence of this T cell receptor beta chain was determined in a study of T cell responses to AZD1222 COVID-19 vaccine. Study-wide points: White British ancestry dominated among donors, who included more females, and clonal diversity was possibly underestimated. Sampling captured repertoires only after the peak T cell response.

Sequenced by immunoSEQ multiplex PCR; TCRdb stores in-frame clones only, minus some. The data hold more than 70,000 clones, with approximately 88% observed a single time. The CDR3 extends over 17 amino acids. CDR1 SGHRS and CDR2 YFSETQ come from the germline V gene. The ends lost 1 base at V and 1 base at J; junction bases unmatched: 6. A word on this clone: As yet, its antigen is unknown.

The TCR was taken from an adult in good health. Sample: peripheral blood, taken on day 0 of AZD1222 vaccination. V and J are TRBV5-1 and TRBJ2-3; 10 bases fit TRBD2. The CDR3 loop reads CASSLTASGRRTDTQYF. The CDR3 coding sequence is TGCGCCAGCAGCTTGACGGCTAGCGGGAGACGCACAGATACGCAGTATTTT.